Included here is one T cell receptor (beta chain) sequence, with context. Antigen unknown. V was cut by 7 bases and J by 3 bases, with 9 bases left in between. The germline CDR1 and CDR2 sequences are MNHEY and SVGAGI. The CDR3 covers 13 residues. This sample is drawn from a study of CD8+ T cells in alopecia areata. Whole-study results and caveats: Among the 100 top clones, expanded CD8+ clones, like scalp clonality, were significantly decreased by tofacitinib.

Specified treatment: oral pan-JAK inhibitor, 5-10 mg twice daily. Both peripheral blood and punch biopsies of lesional scalp skin were obtained from patients who had alopecia areata. Isolated RNA was reverse transcribed into cDNA used as the sequencing template. Generated by immunoSEQ multiplex PCR, the TCRdb table keeps only in-frame clones and is missing some. The sample lists 85,000 to 95,000 clones, more than 65% occurring once. Specimen: CD8+ T cells sorted from blood, collected at week 44, from a patient treated with tofacitinib. The V gene is TRBV6-5, the J gene TRBJ2-2, with no clear D. This TCR derives from a human donor with alopecia areata. CDR3 DNA: TGTGCCAGCATAAGGCCTTACACCGGGGAGCTGTTTTTT. Protein sequence: CASIRPYTGELFF.